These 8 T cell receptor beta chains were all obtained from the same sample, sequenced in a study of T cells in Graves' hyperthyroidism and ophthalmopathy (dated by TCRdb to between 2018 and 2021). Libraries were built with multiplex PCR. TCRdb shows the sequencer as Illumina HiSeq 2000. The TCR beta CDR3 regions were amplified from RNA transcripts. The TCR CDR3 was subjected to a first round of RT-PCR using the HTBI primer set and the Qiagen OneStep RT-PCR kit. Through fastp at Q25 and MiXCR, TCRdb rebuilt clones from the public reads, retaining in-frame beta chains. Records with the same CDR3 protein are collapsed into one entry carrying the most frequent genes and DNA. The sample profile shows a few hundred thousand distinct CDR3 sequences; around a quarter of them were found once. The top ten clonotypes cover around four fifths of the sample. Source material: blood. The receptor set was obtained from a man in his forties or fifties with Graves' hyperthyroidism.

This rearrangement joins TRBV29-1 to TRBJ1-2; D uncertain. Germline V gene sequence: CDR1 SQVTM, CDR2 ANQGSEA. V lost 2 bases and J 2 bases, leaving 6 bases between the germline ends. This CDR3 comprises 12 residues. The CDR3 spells CSVETGNYGYTF. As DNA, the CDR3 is TGCAGCGTTGAAACTGGAAACTATGGCTACACCTTC.

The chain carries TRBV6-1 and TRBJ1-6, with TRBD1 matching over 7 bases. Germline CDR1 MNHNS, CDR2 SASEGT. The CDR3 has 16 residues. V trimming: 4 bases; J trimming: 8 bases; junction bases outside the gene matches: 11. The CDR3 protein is CASSVDRVSGDSPLHF. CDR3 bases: TGTGCCAGCAGTGTAGACAGGGTGTCGGGTGATTCACCCCTCCACTTT.

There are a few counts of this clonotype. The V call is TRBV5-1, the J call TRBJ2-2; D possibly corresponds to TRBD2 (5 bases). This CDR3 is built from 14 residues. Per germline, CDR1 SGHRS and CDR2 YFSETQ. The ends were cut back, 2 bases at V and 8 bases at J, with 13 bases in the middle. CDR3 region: CASSFEGILGELFF. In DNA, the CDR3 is TGCGCCAGCAGCTTTGAGGGTATTTTGGGGGAGCTGTTTTTT.

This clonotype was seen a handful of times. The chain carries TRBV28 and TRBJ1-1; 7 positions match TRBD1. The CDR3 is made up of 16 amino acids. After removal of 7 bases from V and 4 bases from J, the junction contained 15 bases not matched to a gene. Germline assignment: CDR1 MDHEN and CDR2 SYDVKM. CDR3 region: CASTPDRMLAGTEAFF. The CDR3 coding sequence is TGTGCCAGCACCCCGGACAGGATGTTAGCCGGCACTGAAGCTTTCTTT.

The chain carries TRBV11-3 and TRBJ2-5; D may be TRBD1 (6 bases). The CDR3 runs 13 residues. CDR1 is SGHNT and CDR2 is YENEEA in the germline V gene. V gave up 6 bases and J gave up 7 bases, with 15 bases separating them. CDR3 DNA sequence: TGTGCCAGCAGACAGGCCCTAGGGGGGACCCAGTACTTC. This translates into CASRQALGGTQYF.

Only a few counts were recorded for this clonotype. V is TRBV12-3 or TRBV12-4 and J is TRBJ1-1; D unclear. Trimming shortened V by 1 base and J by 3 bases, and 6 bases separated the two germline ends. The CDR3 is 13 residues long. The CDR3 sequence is CASSLVADTEAFF. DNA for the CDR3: TGTGCCAGCAGTTTAGTGGCGGACACTGAAGCTTTCTTT.

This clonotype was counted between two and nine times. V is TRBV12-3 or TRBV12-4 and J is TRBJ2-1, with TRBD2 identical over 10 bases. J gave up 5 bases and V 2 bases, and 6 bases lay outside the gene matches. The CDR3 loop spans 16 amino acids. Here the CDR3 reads CASSLKRGLADNEQFF. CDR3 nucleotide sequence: TGTGCCAGCAGTTTAAAGAGAGGACTAGCGGACAATGAGCAGTTCTTC.

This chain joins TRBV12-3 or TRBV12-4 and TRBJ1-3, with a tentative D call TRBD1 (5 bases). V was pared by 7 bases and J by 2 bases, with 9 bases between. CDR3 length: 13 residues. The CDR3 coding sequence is TGTGCCAGCAAGACAGACACTGGAAACACCATATATTTT. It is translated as CASKTDTGNTIYF.